The source of this T cell receptor beta chain is a study of response to subunit inactivated influenza vaccine. From the RT-PCR reads, TCRdb called clonotypes with MiXCR, one entry per CDR3 protein. The sample lists 450,000 to 700,000 distinct CDR3 sequences; 14% were seen once. This sample comprised PBMCs from blood, obtained 11 to 12 days after vaccination. The sequence was obtained from a man aged 45-65 years who received an inactivated influenza vaccine.

Written as DNA, the CDR3 is TGTGCCAGTAGGCCCCAGGGGGGGGACCACACTGAAGCTTTCTTT. Protein sequence: CASRPQGGDHTEAFF. The rearrangement uses TRBV19 and TRBJ1-1; 7 nucleotides align to TRBD1. From germline, CDR1 is LNHDA and CDR2 SQIVND (reference sequence). J was trimmed by 3 bases and V by 6 bases; bases with no gene match: 10. The CDR3 has 15 amino acids.